This T cell receptor (beta chain) was sequenced for a study of shared T cell receptors in the human thymus. Per the germline V gene, CDR1 is SGHNT and CDR2 is YYREEE (reference sequence). Between the trimmed V and J ends, which lost 0 bases and 7 bases, there was a span of 10 bases. CDR3 length: 14 residues. Data came from immunoSEQ multiplex PCR; TCRdb stores just in-frame clones and leaves some out. The table has some 760,000 clones, approximately 85% seen once. The data also belong to a second study, concerning human thymus T cells. As reported in that work: Donors were healthy Finnish babies undergoing corrective operations for congenital heart defects. Corrective heart surgery yielded the resections from which the thymus tissue came. Biased V and J segment usage appeared in thymus and peripheral blood. A high degree of thymic repertoire overlap among unrelated individuals was reported in related research.

This clonotype was obtained from a girl in the first two years of life with a congenital heart defect. The sample comprised thymocytes. The V gene is TRBV5-4, the J gene TRBJ2-2, with D uncertain. As DNA, the CDR3 is TGTGCCAGCAGCTTGGTTCCGTACGGCGGGGAGCTGTTTTTT. Translating it yields CASSLVPYGGELFF.